These 10 T cell receptor beta chains originate from one sample sequenced in a study of T cell changes during pregnancy in multiple sclerosis. This table comes from immunoSEQ multiplex PCR, and its TCRdb copy is limited to in-frame clones, with some not included. The repertoire includes fewer than 70,000 clones, roughly 92% of them detected once, and 3.5% sits in the top ten. The specimen was CD8+ T cells from peripheral blood mononuclear cells, collected in the third trimester of pregnancy. Receptor source: a female donor with multiple sclerosis, enrolled in a pregnancy study.

The V and J genes are TRBV7-4 and TRBJ2-7; TRBD1 might be the D (6 bases). V lost 11 bases, J lost 2 bases, and 16 bases lay in between. Per germline, CDR1 SGHVT and CDR2 SQSDAQ. The CDR3 is 13 residues long. The CDR3 DNA is TGTGCCGTCCCACCGACAGGCACCTACGAGCAGTACTTC. Translated: CAVPPTGTYEQYF.

CDR3 coding DNA: TGTGCCAGCAGCGGCGGGGGACAGGGGTGGAGCGAGCAGTACTTC. Translation: CASSGGGQGWSEQYF. The chain has TRBV9 and TRBJ2-7; 10 bases agree with TRBD1. The CDR3 contains 15 residues. The J segment lost 6 bases and the V segment lost 3 bases, leaving 9 bases of the junction unmatched. Germline V gives CDR1 SGDLS, CDR2 YYNGEE.

The V gene is TRBV10-3, the J gene TRBJ2-7; 12 bases align to TRBD2. Unmatched junction bases numbered 14, after V lost 10 bases and J lost 7 bases. CDR1 and CDR2 (germline): ENHRY, SYGVKD. The CDR3 extends over 15 amino acids. CDR3 nucleotide sequence: TGTGCCACTATGGGGGTGACTAGCGGGAGCCAGGAGCAGTACTTC. This codes for CATMGVTSGSQEQYF.

This sequence joins TRBV27 and TRBJ2-1; TRBD2 might be the D (5 bases). Germline-derived CDR1 and CDR2 are MNHEY and SMNVEV (reference sequence). This CDR3 contains 16 residues. V lost 2 bases, J lost 0 bases, and 11 bases lay in between. CDR3 coding DNA: TGTGCCAGCAGTTTAGGTCCTGGGAGCTCCTACAATGAGCAGTTCTTC. It specifies CASSLGPGSSYNEQFF.

The CDR3 DNA sequence: TGTGCTAGTGGTTTGGCCCACCTGGGGGGGAGTAATGATGGCTACACCTTC. This gives the protein CASGLAHLGGSNDGYTF. This chain connects TRBV12-5 to TRBJ1-2; D is perhaps TRBD1 (5 bases). V shed 1 base and J shed 6 bases, with 21 bases lying between them. CDR1 is LGHNT, CDR2 FRNRAP, per germline. The CDR3 has 17 amino acids. The full variable domain, with the rest looked up from reference TRBV12-5 and TRBJ1-2, is DARVTQTPRHKVTEMGQEVTMRCQPILGHNTVFWYRQTMMQGLELLAYFRNRAPLDDSGMPKDRFSAEMPDATLATLKIQPSEPRDSAVYFCASGLAHLGGSNDGYTFGSGTRLTVV.

This chain links TRBV4-1 with TRBJ2-5, with TRBD1 identical over 7 bases. The end of the DNA fits TRBJ2-7 better, so the J call may be wrong. The CDR3 runs to 15 residues. CDR1 is MGHRA, CDR2 YSYEKL, per germline. The CDR3 coding sequence is TGCGCCAGCAGCCAGAGACAGGGAAGCTCCTACGAGCAGTACTTC. It is translated as CASSQRQGSSYEQYF.

The gene calls are TRBV9 and TRBJ2-5; D is uncertain. Germline CDR1 SGDLS, CDR2 YYNGEE. V lost 3 bases and J 1 base, leaving 13 bases between the germline ends. This CDR3 is built from 15 residues. The CDR3 loop reads CASSATSEFQETQYF. The CDR3 region has the DNA TGTGCCAGCAGCGCCACCAGCGAGTTCCAAGAGACCCAGTACTTC.

V gene TRBV19 combines with J gene TRBJ2-1; D is perhaps TRBD2 (6 bases). Trimming cost V 1 base and J 1 base, with 8 bases left between them. This CDR3 comprises 15 residues. Germline lookup yields CDR1 LNHDA and CDR2 SQIVND (reference sequence). CDR3 region: CASSIVEGSYNEQFF. The CDR3 region has the DNA TGTGCCAGTAGTATAGTGGAGGGGTCCTACAATGAGCAGTTCTTC.

This clone was seen a few times. The chain is built from TRBV13 and TRBJ2-1; 7 bases match TRBD2. J lost 3 bases, V lost 7 bases, and 12 bases had no gene match. Germline loops: CDR1 PRHDT, CDR2 FYEKMQ (reference sequence). This CDR3 is built from 16 residues. The CDR3 loop is CASNPRGEGLYNEQFF. CDR3 DNA sequence: TGTGCCAGCAACCCTCGAGGGGAGGGCCTCTACAATGAGCAGTTCTTC. Drawing the rest from reference TRBV13 and TRBJ2-1, the complete variable domain is AAGVIQSPRHLIKEKRETATLKCYPIPRHDTVYWYQQGPGQDPQFLISFYEKMQSDKGSIPDRFSAQQFSDYHSELNMSSLELGDSALYFCASNPRGEGLYNEQFFGPGTRLTVL.

V is TRBV28 and J is TRBJ1-1; D perhaps matches TRBD1 (5 bases). Germline CDR1 and CDR2: MDHEN and SYDVKM. The V end lost 0 bases, the J end lost 4 bases, and 12 bases lay between the germline ends. The CDR3 totals 15 residues. The CDR3 sequence: CASSLWAGLFTEAFF. CDR3 in DNA: TGTGCCAGCAGTTTATGGGCAGGGTTGTTCACTGAAGCTTTCTTT. The variable domain in full, completed from reference TRBV28 and TRBJ1-1, reads DVKVTQSSRYLVKRTGEKVFLECVQDMDHENMFWYRQDPGLGLRLIYFSYDVKMKEKGDIPEGYSVSREKKERFSLILESASTNQTSMYLCASSLWAGLFTEAFFGQGTRLTVV.